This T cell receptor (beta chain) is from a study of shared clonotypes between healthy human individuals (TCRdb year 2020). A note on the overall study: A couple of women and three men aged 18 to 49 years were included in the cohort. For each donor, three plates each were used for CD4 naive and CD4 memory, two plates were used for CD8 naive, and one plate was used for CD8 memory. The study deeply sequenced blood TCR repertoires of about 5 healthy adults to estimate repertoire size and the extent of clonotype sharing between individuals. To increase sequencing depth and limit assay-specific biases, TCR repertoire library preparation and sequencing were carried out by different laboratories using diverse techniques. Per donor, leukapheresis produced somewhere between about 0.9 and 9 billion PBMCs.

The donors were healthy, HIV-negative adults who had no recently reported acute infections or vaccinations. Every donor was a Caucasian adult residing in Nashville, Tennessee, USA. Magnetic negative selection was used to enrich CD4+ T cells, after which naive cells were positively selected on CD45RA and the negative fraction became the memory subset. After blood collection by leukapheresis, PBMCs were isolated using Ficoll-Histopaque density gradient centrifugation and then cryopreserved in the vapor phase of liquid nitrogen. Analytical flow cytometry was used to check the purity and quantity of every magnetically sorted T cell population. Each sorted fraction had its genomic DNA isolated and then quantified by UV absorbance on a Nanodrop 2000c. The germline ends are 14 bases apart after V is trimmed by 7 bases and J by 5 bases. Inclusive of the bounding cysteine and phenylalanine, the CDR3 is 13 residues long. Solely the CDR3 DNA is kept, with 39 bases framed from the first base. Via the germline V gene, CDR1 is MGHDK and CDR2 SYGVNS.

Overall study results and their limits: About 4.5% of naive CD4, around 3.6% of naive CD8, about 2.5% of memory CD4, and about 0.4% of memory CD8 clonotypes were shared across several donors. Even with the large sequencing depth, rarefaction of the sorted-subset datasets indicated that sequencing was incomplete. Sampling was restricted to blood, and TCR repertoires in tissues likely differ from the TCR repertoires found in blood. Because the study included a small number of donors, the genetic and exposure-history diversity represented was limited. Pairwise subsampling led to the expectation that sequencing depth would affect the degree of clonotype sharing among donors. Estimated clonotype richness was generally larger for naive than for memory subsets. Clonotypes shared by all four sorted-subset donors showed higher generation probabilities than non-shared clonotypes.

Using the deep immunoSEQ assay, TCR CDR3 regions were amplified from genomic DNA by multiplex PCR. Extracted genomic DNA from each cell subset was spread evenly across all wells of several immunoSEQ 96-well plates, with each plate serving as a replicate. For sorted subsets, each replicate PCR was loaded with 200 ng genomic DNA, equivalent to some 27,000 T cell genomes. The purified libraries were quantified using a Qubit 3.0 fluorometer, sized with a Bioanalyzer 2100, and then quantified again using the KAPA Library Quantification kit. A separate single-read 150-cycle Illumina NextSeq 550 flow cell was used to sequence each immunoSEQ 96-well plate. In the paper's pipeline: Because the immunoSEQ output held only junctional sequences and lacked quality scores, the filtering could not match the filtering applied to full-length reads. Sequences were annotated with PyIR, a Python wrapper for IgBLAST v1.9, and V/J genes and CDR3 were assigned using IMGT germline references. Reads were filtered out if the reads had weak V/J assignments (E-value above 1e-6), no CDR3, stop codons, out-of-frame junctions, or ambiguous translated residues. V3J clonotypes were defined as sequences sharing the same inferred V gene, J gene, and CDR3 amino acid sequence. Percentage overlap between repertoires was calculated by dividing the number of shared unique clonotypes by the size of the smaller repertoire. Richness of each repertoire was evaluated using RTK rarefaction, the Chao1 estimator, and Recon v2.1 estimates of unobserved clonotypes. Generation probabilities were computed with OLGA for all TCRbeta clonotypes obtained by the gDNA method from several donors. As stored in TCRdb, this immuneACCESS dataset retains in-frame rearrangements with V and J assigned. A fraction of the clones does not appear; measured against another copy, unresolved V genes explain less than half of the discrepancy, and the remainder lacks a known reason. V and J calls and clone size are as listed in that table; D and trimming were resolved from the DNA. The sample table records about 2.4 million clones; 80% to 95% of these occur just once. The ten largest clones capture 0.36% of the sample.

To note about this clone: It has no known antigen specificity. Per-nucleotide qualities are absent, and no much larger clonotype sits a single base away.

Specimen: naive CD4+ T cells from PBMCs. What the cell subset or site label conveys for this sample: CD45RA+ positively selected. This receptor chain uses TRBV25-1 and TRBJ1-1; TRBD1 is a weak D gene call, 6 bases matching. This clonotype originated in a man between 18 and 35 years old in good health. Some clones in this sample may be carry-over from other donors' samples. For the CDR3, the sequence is CASTSRGETEAFF. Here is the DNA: TGTGCCAGCACCTCCAGGGGTGAGACTGAAGCTTTCTTT.